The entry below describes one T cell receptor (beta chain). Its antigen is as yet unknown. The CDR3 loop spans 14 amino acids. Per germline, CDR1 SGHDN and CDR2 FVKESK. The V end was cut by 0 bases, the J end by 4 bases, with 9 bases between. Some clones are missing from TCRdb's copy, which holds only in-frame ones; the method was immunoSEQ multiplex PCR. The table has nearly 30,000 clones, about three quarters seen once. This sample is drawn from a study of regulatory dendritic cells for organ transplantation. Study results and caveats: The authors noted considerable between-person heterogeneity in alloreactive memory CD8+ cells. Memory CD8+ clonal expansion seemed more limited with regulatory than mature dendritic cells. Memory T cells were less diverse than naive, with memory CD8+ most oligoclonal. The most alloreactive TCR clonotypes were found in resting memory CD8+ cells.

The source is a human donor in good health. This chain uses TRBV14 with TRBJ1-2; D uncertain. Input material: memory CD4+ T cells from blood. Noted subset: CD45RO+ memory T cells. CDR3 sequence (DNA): TGTGCCAGCAGCCAAGATCGGGCACTCTATGGCTACACCTTC. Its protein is CASSQDRALYGYTF.